A selection of T cell receptor beta chains follows, all from one sample in a study of blood T cell repertoires in COVID-19. TCRdb's table, derived via immunoSEQ multiplex PCR, lists solely in-frame clones and lacks some. The sample gives tens of thousands of clones, roughly 88% of which show up once; approximately 6.3% is in the top ten. The sample was peripheral blood. These receptors came from a man between 50 and 59 years old with active COVID-19. CDR3s include the opening cysteine and the closing phenylalanine or tryptophan. A D gene is named only where the DNA matches it firmly. Clone sizes are given selectively: once, few, many, or a class where the clone is expanded.

>TRBV28|TRBJ2-7|TRBD2|NA
CASSSHTSGSYYEQYF
TGTGCCAGCAGTTCCCACACTAGCGGAAGTTACTACGAGCAGTACTTC
>TRBV5-5|TRBJ1-4|NA|NA
CASSSHPTDTNEKLFF
TGTGCCAGCAGCTCCCATCCGACAGACACTAATGAAAAACTGTTTTTT
>TRBV18|TRBJ1-2|NA|NA
CASSPSGAANYGYTF
TGTGCCAGCTCACCAAGCGGAGCAGCTAACTATGGCTACACCTTC
>TRBV19|TRBJ2-6|NA|NA
CASSIEGQTGLSGANVLTF
TGTGCCAGTAGTATCGAAGGGCAGACAGGACTGTCTGGGGCCAACGTCCTGACTTTC
>TRBV4-1|TRBJ1-1|NA|NA
CASSQDGGKNTEAFF
TGCGCCAGCAGCCAAGATGGGGGGAAGAACACTGAAGCTTTCTTT
>TRBV9|TRBJ2-1|TRBD1|NA
CASNGGTGAYHEQFF
TGTGCCAGCAACGGAGGGACAGGGGCTTATCATGAGCAGTTCTTC
>TRBV28|TRBJ1-1|TRBD1|NA
CASSNRAGGGTEAFF
TGTGCCAGCAGTAATCGGGCAGGGGGAGGCACTGAAGCTTTCTTT
>TRBV28|TRBJ2-1|TRBD2|few
CASSLPLTAGVSEQFF
TGTGCCAGCAGCCTACCTCTGACAGCGGGAGTTTCTGAGCAGTTCTTC
>TRBV28|TRBJ2-5|NA|NA
CASSLPRGGGETQYF
TGTGCCAGCAGTCTCCCTCGGGGAGGTGGAGAGACCCAGTACTTC
>TRBV27|TRBJ2-3|TRBD2|NA
CASSLGGDTQYF
TGTGCCAGCAGCCTCGGGGGGGATACGCAGTATTTT
>TRBV5-6|TRBJ1-5|NA|NA
CASSTHPNRVRNNQPQHF
TGTGCCAGCAGCACGCACCCTAACAGGGTGCGGAACAATCAGCCCCAGCATTTT
>TRBV28|TRBJ2-1|TRBD2|once
CASSRTSGINEQFF
TGTGCCAGCAGCCGGACTAGCGGGATCAATGAGCAGTTCTTC
>TRBV27|TRBJ2-7|NA|NA
CASTPLGTGGYEQYF
TGTGCCAGCACCCCCCTAGGGACTGGAGGGTACGAGCAGTACTTC
>TRBV4-1|TRBJ1-5|NA|NA
CASSQAVEGEPQHF
TGCGCCAGCAGCCAAGCCGTGGAGGGAGAGCCCCAGCATTTT
>TRBV29-1|TRBJ1-2|NA|NA
CSVEPVELYGYTF
TGCAGCGTTGAACCTGTCGAACTCTATGGCTACACCTTC
>TRBV5-6|TRBJ2-1|NA|once
CASSLERGLPSFSYNEQFF
TGTGCCAGCAGCTTGGAACGCGGACTACCAAGCTTCTCCTACAATGAGCAGTTCTTC
>TRBV6-2/TRBV6-3|TRBJ1-5|NA|NA
CASSYSDSGNQPQHF
TGTGCCAGCAGTTACTCCGACTCTGGGAATCAGCCCCAGCATTTT
>TRBV11-2|TRBJ2-3|NA|NA
CASSPSGGSTDTQYF
TGTGCCAGCAGCCCCTCCGGAGGAAGCACAGATACGCAGTATTTT
>TRBV4-1|TRBJ2-2|TRBD1|NA
CASSQDLSTGGITGELFF
TGCGCCAGCAGCCAAGATCTCAGTACAGGGGGCATCACCGGGGAGCTGTTTTTT
>TRBV3-1/TRBV3-2|TRBJ1-1|NA|NA
CASSRTQYEAFF
TGTGCCAGCAGCCGGACACAATATGAAGCTTTCTTT
>TRBV25-1|TRBJ1-1|NA|NA
CASSHGNTEAFF
TGTGCCAGCTCCCACGGGAACACTGAAGCTTTCTTT
>TRBV28|TRBJ2-7|TRBD1|once
CASRPSGQGAHEQYF
TGTGCCAGCAGACCCTCGGGACAGGGGGCCCACGAGCAGTACTTC
>TRBV7-2|TRBJ1-2|NA|NA
CASSLQGRYGYTF
TGTGCCAGCAGCTTACAGGGCCGCTATGGCTACACCTTC
>TRBV10-3|TRBJ2-3|TRBD2|NA
CAISARGGAGADTQYF
TGTGCCATCAGTGCCCGCGGGGGGGCCGGGGCAGATACGCAGTATTTT